The 17 T cell receptor beta chains listed next were all sequenced from one sample in a study of cytomegalovirus exposure and HLA in healthy donors. The primer mix had 60 Vbeta and 13 Jbeta primers. Clones were sequenced by immunoSEQ multiplex PCR, and TCRdb holds only the in-frame ones, with some missing. The sample carries 99,000 or so clones, about four fifths recorded once. Sample: PBMCs. These receptors were taken from a man aged 30 to 45 in good health and CMV-seronegative.

This clone was observed a few times. The chain uses TRBV4-1 and TRBJ2-3; TRBD2 aligns across 7 bases. The V and J ends lost 1 base and 2 bases, in that order; junction bases with no gene match: 12. The CDR3 has 18 amino acids. Germline CDR1 reads MGHRA; CDR2 reads YSYEKL. The CDR3 loop is CASSQAGVASGYTDTQYF. Here the CDR3 DNA reads TGCGCCAGCAGCCAAGCGGGGGTTGCTAGCGGATACACAGATACGCAGTATTTT.

The rearrangement uses TRBV27 and TRBJ2-7, with D possibly TRBD1 on 5 matching bases. The V gene lost 6 bases and the J gene lost 3 bases, with 18 bases spanning the gap. Germline lookup yields CDR1 MNHEY and CDR2 SMNVEV (reference sequence). This CDR3 has 15 residues. The CDR3 sequence is CASSPGRQGSYEQYF. CDR3 nucleotide sequence: TGTGCCAGCAGCCCAGGTCGGCAGGGCAGCTACGAGCAGTACTTC.

V is TRBV11-3 and J is TRBJ2-5; 8 bases agree with TRBD2. CDR1 is SGHNT and CDR2 is YENEEA in the germline V gene. V shed 5 bases, J shed 5 bases, and the junction held 7 bases outside the gene matches. The CDR3 consists of 14 residues. CDR3 loop: CASSRGGLEETQYF. The CDR3 region has the DNA TGTGCCAGCAGCCGTGGGGGACTAGAGGAGACCCAGTACTTC.

This clone is a singleton in its sample. The chain uses TRBV7-2 and TRBJ2-7; TRBD2 agrees at 11 bases. V was clipped by 5 bases and J by 3 bases; unmatched bases: 12. There are 17 residues in the CDR3. Germline V CDR1 and CDR2: SGHTA, FQGNSA. The CDR3 coding sequence is TGTGCCAGCAGCCAAGGGGGACTAGCGGATCAAAACTACGAGCAGTACTTC. Protein sequence: CASSQGGLADQNYEQYF.

V usage is TRBV19 and J usage is TRBJ1-3, with 10 bases aligning to TRBD1. Germline V gene data show CDR1 as LNHDA and CDR2 as SQIVND (reference sequence). The CDR3 sequence is 15 residues long. The V gene end was trimmed by 10 bases and the J gene end by 2 bases; junction bases not matched to a gene: 8. In DNA, the CDR3 is TGTGCCACCTGGGACAGGGGAGTTCCTGGAAACACCATATATTTT. It specifies CATWDRGVPGNTIYF.

V and J are TRBV5-1 and TRBJ2-5; 7 positions match TRBD1. The CDR3 sequence is 14 residues long. The germline V gene encodes CDR1 SGHRS and CDR2 YFSETQ. J was trimmed by 5 bases and V by 4 bases; bases with no gene match: 8. The CDR3 loop is CASSTTGFAETQYF. CDR3 DNA sequence: TGCGCCAGCAGCACGACAGGGTTTGCGGAGACCCAGTACTTC.

The J gene is TRBJ2-5, the V gene TRBV4-1; TRBD2 matches 7 bases. Germline V CDR1 and CDR2: MGHRA, YSYEKL. V shed 1 base, J shed 2 bases, and the junction held 4 bases outside the gene matches. The CDR3 has 15 amino acids. This chain's CDR3 is CASSQVPLAQETQYF. In nucleotides, the CDR3 is TGCGCCAGCAGCCAAGTTCCACTAGCGCAAGAGACCCAGTACTTC.

V gene TRBV19 combines with J gene TRBJ2-3; D unclear. CDR3 length: 13 amino acids. Trimming shortened V by 11 bases and J by 1 base, and 13 bases separated the two germline ends. Per the germline V gene, CDR1 is LNHDA and CDR2 is SQIVND (reference sequence). The CDR3 bases are TGTGCCTCAAGCCAGGTACGCACAGATACGCAGTATTTT. This translates into CASSQVRTDTQYF.

The chain has TRBV7-2 and TRBJ2-3; tentative D call: TRBD2 (6 bases). The CDR3 consists of 15 residues. The ends were cut back, 7 bases at V and 0 bases at J, with 14 bases in the middle. Germline CDR1 reads SGHTA; CDR2 reads FQGNSA. The CDR3 loop is CASKRTIRSTDTQYF. CDR3 DNA: TGTGCCAGCAAACGGACTATACGAAGCACAGATACGCAGTATTTT.

V and J are TRBV4-3 and TRBJ1-1; 9 bases align to TRBD1. With V trimmed by 4 bases and J by 4 bases, 4 bases remained unmatched. Germline-derived CDR1 and CDR2 are LGHNA and YSLEER. The CDR3 covers 14 residues. The CDR3 coding sequence is TGCGCCAGCAGCCCATCGGACAGGGGCACTGAAGCTTTCTTT. Amino acid sequence: CASSPSDRGTEAFF.

V usage is TRBV7-2 and J usage is TRBJ2-7; TRBD2 agrees at 9 bases. Germline CDR1 is SGHTA and CDR2 is FQGNSA. The V and J ends lost 0 bases and 3 bases, in that order; junction bases with no gene match: 6. The CDR3 contains 16 residues. CDR3 in DNA: TGTGCCAGCAGCTTAGCGGCAGCGGGGGGCCTCTACGAGCAGTACTTC. It is translated as CASSLAAAGGLYEQYF.

The chain links TRBV6-5 to TRBJ2-2; 10 bases agree with TRBD2. Germline CDR1 reads MNHEY; CDR2 reads SVGAGI. The V and J ends lost 4 bases and 1 base, in that order; junction bases with no gene match: 3. This CDR3 is 16 amino acids long. This CDR3 reads CASSSGLALNTGELFF. For the CDR3, the DNA is TGTGCCAGCAGTTCGGGACTAGCGCTGAACACCGGGGAGCTGTTTTTT.

The chain has TRBV6-5 and TRBJ1-2, with D unclear. The CDR3 sequence is 14 residues long. The V end was cut by 0 bases, the J end by 8 bases, with 13 bases between. Germline V gene data show CDR1 as MNHEY and CDR2 as SVGAGI. The CDR3 loop is CASSYSAGVDGYTF. CDR3 DNA: TGTGCCAGCAGTTACTCGGCCGGGGTGGACGGCTACACCTTC.

The V and J genes are TRBV5-4 and TRBJ2-1; D call uncertain. The CDR3 covers 13 residues. V lost 3 bases to trimming and J lost 7 bases, with 11 bases between them. Germline V CDR1 and CDR2: SGHNT, YYREEE (reference sequence). CDR3 amino acids: CASSSASENEQFF. Here the CDR3 DNA reads TGTGCCAGCAGCTCGGCCTCGGAGAATGAGCAGTTCTTC.

This clone was seen just once. The chain employs TRBV5-1 and TRBJ2-5; a weak D match, TRBD1 (6 bases). Germline V gene sequence: CDR1 SGHRS, CDR2 YFSETQ. The V end was cut by 2 bases, the J end by 1 base, with 9 bases between. The CDR3 contains 14 residues. This chain's CDR3 is CASSFGTSQETQYF. The DNA for the CDR3 is TGCGCCAGCAGCTTTGGGACAAGCCAAGAGACCCAGTACTTC.

This sequence joins TRBV4-3 and TRBJ2-1; 7 bases line up with TRBD1. The CDR3 sequence is 18 residues long. Germline CDR1 reads LGHNA; CDR2 reads YSLEER. Losses at the gene ends were 2 bases for V and 3 bases for J; bases not matched to a gene: 13. In nucleotides, the CDR3 is TGCGCCAGCAGCCAACCAGCGACGGGACAGCAAAACTACAATGAGCAGTTCTTC. Amino acid sequence: CASSQPATGQQNYNEQFF.

This rearrangement joins TRBV4-3 to TRBJ2-5, with D possibly being TRBD1 (5 bases). The DNA end favors TRBJ2-7, so the J call may be wrong. The CDR3 sequence is 14 residues long. CDR1 is LGHNA and CDR2 is YSLEER in the germline V gene. The CDR3 protein is CASSQEAQGPEQYF. The CDR3 DNA is TGCGCCAGCAGCCAAGAGGCCCAGGGCCCCGAGCAGTACTTC.